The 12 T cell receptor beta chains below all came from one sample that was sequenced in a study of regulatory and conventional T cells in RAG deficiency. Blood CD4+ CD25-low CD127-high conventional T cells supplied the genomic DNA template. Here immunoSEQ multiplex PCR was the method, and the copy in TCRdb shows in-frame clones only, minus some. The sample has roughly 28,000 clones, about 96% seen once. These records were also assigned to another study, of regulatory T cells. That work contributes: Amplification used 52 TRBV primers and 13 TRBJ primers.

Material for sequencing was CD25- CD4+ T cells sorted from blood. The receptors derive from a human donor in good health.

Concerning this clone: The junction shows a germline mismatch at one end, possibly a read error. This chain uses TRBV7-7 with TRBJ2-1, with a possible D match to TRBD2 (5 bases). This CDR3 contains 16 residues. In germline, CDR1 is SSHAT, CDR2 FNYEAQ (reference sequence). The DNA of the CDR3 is TGTGCTAGCAGCTTCCGCCTAACTAGCTCCTACAATGAGCAGTTCTTC. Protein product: CASSFRLTSSYNEQFF.

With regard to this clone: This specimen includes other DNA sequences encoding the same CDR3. This CDR3 is CASSVSGRNSPLHF. The CDR3 DNA sequence: TGTGCCAGCAGCGTGTCAGGGCGAAATTCACCCCTCCACTTT. This sequence joins TRBV9 and TRBJ1-6, with a possible D match to TRBD1 (5 bases). V lost 2 bases to trimming and J lost 7 bases, with 10 bases between them. Germline CDR1 and CDR2: SGDLS and YYNGEE. This CDR3 spans 14 amino acids.

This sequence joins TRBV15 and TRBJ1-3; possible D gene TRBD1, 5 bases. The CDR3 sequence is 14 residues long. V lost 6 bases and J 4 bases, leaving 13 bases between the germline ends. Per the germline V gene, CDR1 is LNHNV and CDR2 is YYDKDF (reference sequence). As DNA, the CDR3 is TGTGCCACCAGTCAAAGGGGTCAAGGAAACACCATATATTTT. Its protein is CATSQRGQGNTIYF.

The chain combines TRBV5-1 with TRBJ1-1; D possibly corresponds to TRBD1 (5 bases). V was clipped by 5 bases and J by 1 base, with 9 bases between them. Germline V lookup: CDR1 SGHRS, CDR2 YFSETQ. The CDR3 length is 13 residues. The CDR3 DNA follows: TGCGCCAGCAGTTATCAGGGGAACACTGAAGCTTTCTTT. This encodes CASSYQGNTEAFF.

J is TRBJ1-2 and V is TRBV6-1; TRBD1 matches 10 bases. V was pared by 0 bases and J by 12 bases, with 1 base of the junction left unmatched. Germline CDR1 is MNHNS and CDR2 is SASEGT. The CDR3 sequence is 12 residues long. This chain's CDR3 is CASSEAGTGDTF. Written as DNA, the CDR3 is TGTGCCAGCAGTGAAGCTGGGACAGGGGACACCTTC.

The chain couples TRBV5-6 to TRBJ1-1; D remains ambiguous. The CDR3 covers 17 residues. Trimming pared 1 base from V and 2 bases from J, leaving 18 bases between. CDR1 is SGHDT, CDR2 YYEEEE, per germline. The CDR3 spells CASSLMRPGTSNTEAFF. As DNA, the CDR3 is TGTGCCAGCAGCTTGATGAGGCCGGGAACAAGTAACACTGAAGCTTTCTTT. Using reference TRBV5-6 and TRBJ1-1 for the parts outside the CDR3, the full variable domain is DAGVTQSPTHLIKTRGQQVTLRCSPKSGHDTVSWYQQALGQGPQFIFQYYEEEERQRGNFPDRFSGHQFPNYSSELNVNALLLGDSALYLCASSLMRPGTSNTEAFFGQGTRLTVV.

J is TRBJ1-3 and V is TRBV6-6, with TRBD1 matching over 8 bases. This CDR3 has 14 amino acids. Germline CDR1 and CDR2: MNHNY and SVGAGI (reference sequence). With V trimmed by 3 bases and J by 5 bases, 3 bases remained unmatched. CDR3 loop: CASSYDRGRNTIYF. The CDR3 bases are TGTGCCAGCAGTTATGACAGGGGTAGAAACACCATATATTTT.

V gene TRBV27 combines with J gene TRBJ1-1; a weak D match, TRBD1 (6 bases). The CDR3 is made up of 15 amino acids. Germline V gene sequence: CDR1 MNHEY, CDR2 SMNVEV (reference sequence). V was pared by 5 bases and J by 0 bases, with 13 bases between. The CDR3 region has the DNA TGTGCCAGCAGTAGTAACAGGGTCGTGAACACTGAAGCTTTCTTT. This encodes CASSSNRVVNTEAFF.

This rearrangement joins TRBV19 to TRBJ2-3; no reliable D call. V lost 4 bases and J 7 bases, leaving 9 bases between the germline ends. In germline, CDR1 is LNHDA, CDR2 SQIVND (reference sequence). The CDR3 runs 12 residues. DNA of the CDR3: TGTGCCAGTAGTACTCAGCGTAATACGCAGTATTTT. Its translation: CASSTQRNTQYF.

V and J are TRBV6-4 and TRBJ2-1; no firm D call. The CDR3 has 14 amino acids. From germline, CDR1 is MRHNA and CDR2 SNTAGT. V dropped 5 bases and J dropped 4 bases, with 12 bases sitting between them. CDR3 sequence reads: CASSPISPYNEQFF. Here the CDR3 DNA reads TGTGCCAGCAGTCCTATTTCACCTTACAATGAGCAGTTCTTC.

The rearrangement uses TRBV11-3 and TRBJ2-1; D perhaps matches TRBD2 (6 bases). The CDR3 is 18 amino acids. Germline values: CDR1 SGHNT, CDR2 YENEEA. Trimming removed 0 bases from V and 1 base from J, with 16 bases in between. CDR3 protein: CASSLDPISGGSYNEQFF. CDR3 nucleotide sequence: TGTGCCAGCAGCTTAGATCCCATCAGCGGAGGGTCCTACAATGAGCAGTTCTTC.

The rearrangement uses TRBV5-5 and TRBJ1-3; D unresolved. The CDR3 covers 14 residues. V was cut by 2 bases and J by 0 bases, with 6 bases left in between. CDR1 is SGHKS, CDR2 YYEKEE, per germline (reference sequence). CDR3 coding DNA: TGTGCCAGCAGCTTCCAATTCTCTGGAAACACCATATATTTT. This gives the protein CASSFQFSGNTIYF.